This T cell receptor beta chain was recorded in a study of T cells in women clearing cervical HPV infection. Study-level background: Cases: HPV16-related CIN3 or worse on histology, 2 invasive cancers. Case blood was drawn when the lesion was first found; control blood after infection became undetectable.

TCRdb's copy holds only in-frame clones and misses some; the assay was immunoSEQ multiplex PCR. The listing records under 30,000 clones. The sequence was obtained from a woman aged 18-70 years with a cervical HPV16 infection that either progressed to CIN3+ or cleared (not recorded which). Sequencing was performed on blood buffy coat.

The CDR3 loop reads CASMSGGASSYEYTF. The sequenced part of the CDR3 DNA is TGTGCCAGTATGTCTGGCGGAGCAAGCTCCTACGAA. The rearrangement links TRBV19 to TRBJ1-2, with D hard to call. The sequence runs out 3 residues before the end of the CDR3; the remainder is reconstructed from the germline J gene. The germline gives CDR1 LNHDA, CDR2 SQIVND (reference sequence). The CDR3 sequence is 15 residues long.